The present TCR beta chain was sequenced within a study of beta chain features in type 1 diabetes. Study-wide context: Healthy donors and patients had similar age, gender and cell yields.

With regard to this clone: Its matching antigen is unknown. Other DNA sequences from this sample encode an identical CDR3 as well.

The V gene's germline CDR1 is GTSNPN and CDR2 SVGIG (reference sequence). Germline trimming cut 5 bases from V and 4 bases from J; bases unmatched to any gene: 5. The CDR3 runs 13 residues. Of the isolated RNA, all was reverse transcribed, and so the sequenced material was expressed TCRB transcripts. Only in-frame clones appear in the TCRdb table, and some are missing; sequencing was by immunoSEQ multiplex PCR. This sample has hundreds of thousands of clones, with under 15% found just once. Findings and caveats of the study: Any HLA effect on TCRB rearrangement was left unresolved by small sub-analyses. Among patients, naive, central memory and Treg TCRB repertoires appeared more similar than among healthy donors. Among all four CD4+ subsets, Type 1 diabetes patients had TCRB CDR3s that were moderately but significantly shorter.

The V and J genes are TRBV30 and TRBJ1-5; 7 nucleotides align to TRBD1. This TCR came from a young man with type 1 diabetes. The sample taken for sequencing was naive CD4+ T cells from blood. CDR3 sequence reads: CAWSGTENQPQHF. CDR3 DNA sequence: TGTGCCTGGTCCGGGACAGAGAATCAGCCCCAGCATTTT. The entire variable domain, with the rest obtained from reference TRBV30 and TRBJ1-5, is as follows: SQTIHQWPATLVQPVGSPLSLECTVEGTSNPNLYWYRQAAGRGLQLLFYSVGIGQISSEVPQNLSASRPQDRQFILSSKKLLLSDSGFYLCAWSGTENQPQHFGDGTRLSIL.